A single sample is the source of the 8 T cell receptor beta chains below, sequenced in a study of OX40 agonist ivuxolimab in advanced cancers. The table came from immunoSEQ multiplex PCR; TCRdb's copy has only in-frame clones and leaves some out. This repertoire shows 150,000 to 180,000 clones, 85% to 95% found once; its top ten account for 0.31%. The input for sequencing was CD4+ or CD8+ T cells sorted from blood, taken in a trial of the OX40 agonist ivuxolimab. The receptors come from an adult with an advanced solid tumor such as melanoma, head and neck, liver or kidney cancer.

The chain carries TRBV27 and TRBJ1-5; D unclear. The CDR3 sequence is 15 residues long. Trimming left V 5 bases short and J 1 base short, with 12 bases between. The germline CDR1 and CDR2 sequences are MNHEY and SMNVEV (reference sequence). CDR3 DNA: TGTGCCAGCAGTCCCACCCTGGGGAGCAATCAGCCCCAGCATTTT. It yields the protein CASSPTLGSNQPQHF.

The table lists this clone with a count of one. The chain couples TRBV11-2 to TRBJ1-4; the D is unclear. Germline V gene sequence: CDR1 SGHAT, CDR2 FQNNGV. The CDR3 is 14 residues long. V lost 5 bases to trimming and J lost 5 bases, with 12 bases between them. The CDR3 is CASSHDQINEKLFF. For the CDR3, the DNA is TGTGCCAGCAGCCACGACCAGATAAATGAAAAACTGTTTTTT. Filled out from reference TRBV11-2 and TRBJ1-4, the complete variable domain reads EAGVAQSPRYKIIEKRQSVAFWCNPISGHATLYWYQQILGQGPKLLIQFQNNGVVDDSQLPKDRFSAERLKGVDSTLKIQPAKLEDSAVYLCASSHDQINEKLFFGSGTQLSVL.

This sequence joins TRBV28 and TRBJ2-7; 7 bases are shared with TRBD2. This CDR3 spans 14 amino acids. Trimming at V came to 2 bases and at J to 4 bases, leaving 5 bases not matched to a gene. Germline lookup yields CDR1 MDHEN and CDR2 SYDVKM. CDR3 nucleotide sequence: TGTGCCAGCAGTTTAGGGACTATATTGTACGAGCAGTACTTC. This gives the protein CASSLGTILYEQYF. The variable domain in full, with the rest retrieved from reference TRBV28 and TRBJ2-7, is DVKVTQSSRYLVKRTGEKVFLECVQDMDHENMFWYRQDPGLGLRLIYFSYDVKMKEKGDIPEGYSVSREKKERFSLILESASTNQTSMYLCASSLGTILYEQYFGPGTRLTVT.

This chain uses TRBV6-5 with TRBJ2-7; 9 nucleotides align to TRBD1. Germline V gene lookup returns CDR1 MNHEY and CDR2 SVGAGI. V dropped 6 bases and J dropped 8; count of bases not matched to a gene: 8. This CDR3 is built from 13 residues. CDR3 sequence reads: CASRIGTGTKQYF. The CDR3 region has the DNA TGTGCCAGCAGAATCGGGACAGGGACCAAGCAGTACTTC.

V usage is TRBV10-2 and J usage is TRBJ2-5; D call uncertain. Trimming took 6 bases from V and 7 from J, leaving 12 bases between them. The CDR3 runs to 12 residues. CDR1 is WSHSY, CDR2 SAAADI, per germline. In nucleotides, the CDR3 is TGCGCCAGCAGAACTTCGACGACGACCCAGTACTTC. Translated: CASRTSTTTQYF.

The V and J genes are TRBV5-1 and TRBJ2-7, with 8 bases that match TRBD1. V trimming: 0 bases; J trimming: 5 bases; junction bases outside the gene matches: 7. CDR1 and CDR2 from the germline V gene are SGHRS and YFSETQ. CDR3 length: 15 residues. CDR3: CASSLVGQESDEQYF. The DNA of the CDR3 is TGCGCCAGCAGCTTGGTGGGACAGGAAAGCGACGAGCAGTACTTC.

The gene calls are TRBV7-2 and TRBJ2-7; possible D gene TRBD1, 6 bases. V lost 5 bases and J lost 6, with 20 bases in between. The CDR3 covers 15 residues. Germline values: CDR1 SGHTA, CDR2 FQGNSA. For the CDR3, the DNA is TGTGCCAGCAGCCCTGCCCCCAGGGGAACGGGCGAGCAGTACTTC. Translated: CASSPAPRGTGEQYF.

This rearrangement joins TRBV10-1 to TRBJ2-6; the match to TRBD1 covers 8 bases. Germline CDR1 WNHNN, CDR2 SYGVQD (reference sequence). The CDR3 is 16 amino acids. V lost 0 bases to trimming and J lost 2 bases; unmatched junction nucleotides: 0. This CDR3 reads CASSESQGAGANVLTF. CDR3 DNA sequence: TGCGCCAGCAGTGAGTCACAGGGGGCTGGGGCCAACGTCCTGACTTTC.